This TCR beta chain is from a study of beta chain features in type 1 diabetes (dated by TCRdb to 2016 to 2019). General notes on the study: Mean age, gender distribution, total cell number and subset yield did not differ between patients and healthy donors. Across all samples, almost 110 million sorted cells were examined, and cell number per subset correlated strongly with RNA yield. In the study, TCRB repertoires of sorted circulating CD4+ T cell subsets from recently diagnosed type 1 diabetes patients were compared with those of matched healthy donors. Naive and central memory subsets were obtained from all 30 or so donors, but regulatory and stem cell-like memory subsets were isolated from only 8 patients and 8 healthy donors. Summary of the overall study and its limitations: Naive, central memory and regulatory TCRB repertoires appeared to be more similar among patients than among healthy donors. Because cDNA rather than genomic DNA was sequenced, highly expressing activated cells could have been over-represented, although no difference in activation and CD3 levels was found between groups. At VDJ recombination sites, type 1 diabetes patients had fewer insertions and more deleted nucleotides, which implies abnormalities in thymic rearrangement. In all four CD4+ subsets, TCRB CDR3 length was moderately but significantly shorter in type 1 diabetes patients. PCR might favor shorter templates, but patient and control samples were amplified and corrected together, so any skew would affect both groups equally. Because the HLA sub-analyses included only small numbers of individuals, any influence of HLA type on TCRB rearrangement was left unresolved.

Regarding this clone: Its target antigen remains unknown. There are no base qualities to consult, and no much larger clone falls within one base.

Each donor gave one peripheral blood draw, roughly 0.11 L on average, collected into heparinised tubes. A BD FACSAria II was used to sort naive, central memory, regulatory and stem cell-like memory CD4+ T cells with a panel that included CD45RO, CCR7, CD25, CD127, CD95 and CD27. Every sorted population had a purity above 95%. PBMCs were separated immediately by Lymphoprep density gradient centrifugation and were stained directly, without being cultured. So that batch effects would be minimized, each experiment stained and sorted samples in pairs, pairing one healthy donor with one patient. The germline V gene yields MNHEY for CDR1 and SVGAGI for CDR2. The CDR3 sequence holds 12 residues, the cysteine and phenylalanine included. Only CDR3 DNA is held: 36 bases, read in frame from base 1. Cut back by 6 bases and 6 bases, the V and J ends lie 10 bases apart. The entire isolated RNA was reverse transcribed using the High Capacity cDNA Reverse Transcription Kit, and thus expressed TCRB transcripts were sequenced. Deep immunoSEQ sequencing was applied to naive, central memory and regulatory T cell samples, giving an average of roughly 3.5 million total reads per sample. Sorted cells were lysed in RLT buffer, and RNA was extracted using DNase-treated RNeasy Micro or Mini kits according to cell number. To prevent cross-contamination, every cell subset was processed on its own, while patient and healthy donor samples were processed together. The immunoSEQ multiplex PCR was used to amplify TCRB sequences from cDNA, generating 87-bp fragments that spanned the CDR3 region. Sequencing of the amplicons was done on the Illumina HiSeq platform. As for the original processing: Synthetic template baselines were used to correct PCR bias computationally, reads within Hamming distance 2 were collapsed, and singletons that could not be merged were discarded. Reads were aligned against IMGT to assign V, D and J genes, CDR3 length and insertions or deletions at six rearrangement sites. Within each subset, clonotype counts were normalized to sorted cell number, after which true diversity and Gini coefficients were computed with the tcR R package. The overlap coefficient, calculated on TCRB nucleotide sequences, was used to quantify repertoire sharing. TCRdb took this table from immuneACCESS and kept in-frame rearrangements with V and J called. Such tables lack part of the clones; where checked against another copy, unresolved V genes explain under half of the gap, and the rest is unexplained. V and J calls and clone size follow that table, whereas D and trimming were derived from the DNA. The sample includes hundreds of thousands of clones, with 11% to 15% observed a single time. About 6.7% of the sample is taken by the ten largest.

Material for sequencing was central memory CD4+ T cells from blood. The chain uses TRBV6-5 and TRBJ2-3; the D gene remains uncertain. The sequence was collected from a young man in good health. The bases are TGTGCCAGCAGCCCATCCGGGGATACGCAGTATTTT. It is translated as CASSPSGDTQYF.